This section outlines one TCR beta chain sequence together with its context. This sample is part of a study of PD-1 blockade in classical Hodgkin lymphoma. The CDR3 is 15 amino acids. Germline trimming cut 7 bases from V and 1 base from J; bases unmatched to any gene: 9. Germline V gives CDR1 MNHNS, CDR2 SASEGT. Clones were sequenced by immunoSEQ multiplex PCR, and TCRdb holds only the in-frame ones, with some missing. The sample lists some 30,000 clones, about 87% occurring once. Time point in this sample: newly diagnosed, previously untreated cHL patient sample. The authors purified CD4+ T cells from thawed PBMCs by magnetic negative selection.

The rearrangement uses TRBV6-1 and TRBJ2-7, with 8 positions matching TRBD1. Sample: CD4+ T cells from blood. The sequence was obtained from a human donor with classical Hodgkin lymphoma. The CDR3 here is CASTVRQGISYEQYF. The CDR3 region has the DNA TGTGCCAGCACTGTCCGACAGGGGATATCCTACGAGCAGTACTTC.